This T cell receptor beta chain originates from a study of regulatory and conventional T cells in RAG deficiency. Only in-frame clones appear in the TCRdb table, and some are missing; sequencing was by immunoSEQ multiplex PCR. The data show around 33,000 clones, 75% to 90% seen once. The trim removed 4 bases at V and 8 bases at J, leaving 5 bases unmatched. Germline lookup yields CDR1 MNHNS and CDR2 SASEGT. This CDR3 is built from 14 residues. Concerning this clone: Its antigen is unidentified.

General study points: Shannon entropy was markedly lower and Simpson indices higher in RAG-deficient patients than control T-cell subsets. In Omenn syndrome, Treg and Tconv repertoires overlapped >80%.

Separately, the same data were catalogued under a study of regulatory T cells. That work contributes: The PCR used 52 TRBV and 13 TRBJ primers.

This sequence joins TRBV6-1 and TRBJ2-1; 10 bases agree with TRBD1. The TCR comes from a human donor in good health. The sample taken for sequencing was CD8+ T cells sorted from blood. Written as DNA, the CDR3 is TGTGCCAGCAGTGGGGACAGGGGCAGGGATGAGCAGTTCTTC. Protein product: CASSGDRGRDEQFF.